This TCR beta chain appears in the sequencing data of a study of Graves' ophthalmopathy and Graves' hyperthyroidism. Study details: The authors collected peripheral blood at initial diagnosis, before any treatment.

Patients were excluded if they had other autoimmune diseases or uncontrolled infections, and likewise if pregnancy or lactation applied. PBMCs had their origin in fresh peripheral blood (approximately 10 ml). Findings and caveats of the study: Ophthalmopathy was separated from stable hyperthyroidism by a 13-signature model with roughly 91% sensitivity and 81.08% specificity.

Many counts were recorded for this clonotype. Its antigen is not identified. Amplification of TCR beta CDR3 regions used RNA transcripts. An opening RT-PCR round employed HTBI primers and preceded a second-round multiplex PCR. TCRdb re-analysed the multiplex PCR reads in MiXCR, keeping a single row per CDR3 protein. The repertoire holds approximately 380,000 distinct CDR3 sequences, more than 20% seen once, with approximately 3% in the top ten. Trimming cost V 6 bases and J 6 bases, with 13 bases left between them. Germline CDR1 reads MNHEY; CDR2 reads SVGEGT. The CDR3 contains 13 residues. The V call is TRBV6-2 or TRBV6-3, the J call TRBJ2-3; D is undetermined. The receptor comes from a woman under 30 with stable Graves' hyperthyroidism. Specimen: peripheral blood. The CDR3 sequence is CASRNILTDTQYF. CDR3 DNA sequence: TGTGCCAGCAGAAATATCTTGACCGATACGCAGTATTTT.